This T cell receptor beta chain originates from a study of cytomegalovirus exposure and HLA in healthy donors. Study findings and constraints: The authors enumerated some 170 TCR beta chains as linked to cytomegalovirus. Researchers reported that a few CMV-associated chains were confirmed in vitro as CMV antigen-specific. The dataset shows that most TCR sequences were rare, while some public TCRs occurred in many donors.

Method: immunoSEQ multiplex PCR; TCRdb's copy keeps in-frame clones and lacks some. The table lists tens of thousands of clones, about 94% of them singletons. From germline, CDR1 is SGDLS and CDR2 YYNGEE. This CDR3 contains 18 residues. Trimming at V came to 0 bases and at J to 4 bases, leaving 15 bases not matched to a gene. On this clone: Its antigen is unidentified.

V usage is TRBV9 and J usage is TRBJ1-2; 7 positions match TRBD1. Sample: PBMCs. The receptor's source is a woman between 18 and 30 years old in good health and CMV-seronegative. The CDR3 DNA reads TGTGCCAGCAGCGTAGATCAGCTGGGGGGACAGTCAGGCTATGGCTACACCTTC. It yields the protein CASSVDQLGGQSGYGYTF.